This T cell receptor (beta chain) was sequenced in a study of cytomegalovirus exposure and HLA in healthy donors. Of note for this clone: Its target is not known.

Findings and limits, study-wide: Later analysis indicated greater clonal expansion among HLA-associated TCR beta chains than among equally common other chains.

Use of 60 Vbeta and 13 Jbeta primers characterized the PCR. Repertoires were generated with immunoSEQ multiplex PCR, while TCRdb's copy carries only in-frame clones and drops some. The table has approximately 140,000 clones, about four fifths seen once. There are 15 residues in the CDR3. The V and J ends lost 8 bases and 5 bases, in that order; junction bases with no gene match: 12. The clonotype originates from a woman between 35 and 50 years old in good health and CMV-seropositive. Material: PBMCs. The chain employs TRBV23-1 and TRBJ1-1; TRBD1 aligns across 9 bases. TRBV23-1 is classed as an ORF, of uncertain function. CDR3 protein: CASRTTGGVGTEAFF. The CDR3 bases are TGCGCCAGCCGTACTACAGGGGGCGTAGGTACTGAAGCTTTCTTT.